This TCR beta chain appears in the sequencing data of a study of T cell changes during pregnancy in multiple sclerosis. Only in-frame clones appear in the TCRdb table, and some are missing; sequencing was by immunoSEQ multiplex PCR. Of 50,000 to 75,000 clones in the sample, roughly 92% were seen once. With 4 bases removed from V and 4 bases from J, the gap between germline ends came to 13 bases. The CDR3 runs to 14 residues. Germline CDR1 reads MGHRA; CDR2 reads YSYEKL. V is TRBV4-1 and J is TRBJ1-1; D may be TRBD1 (6 bases). The input for sequencing was CD8+ T cells from peripheral blood mononuclear cells, taken in the third trimester of pregnancy. This TCR was recovered from a female donor with multiple sclerosis, enrolled in a pregnancy study. CDR3 protein: CASSRPNRATEAFF. The DNA for the CDR3 is TGCGCCAGCAGCCGACCAAACAGGGCCACTGAAGCTTTCTTT.